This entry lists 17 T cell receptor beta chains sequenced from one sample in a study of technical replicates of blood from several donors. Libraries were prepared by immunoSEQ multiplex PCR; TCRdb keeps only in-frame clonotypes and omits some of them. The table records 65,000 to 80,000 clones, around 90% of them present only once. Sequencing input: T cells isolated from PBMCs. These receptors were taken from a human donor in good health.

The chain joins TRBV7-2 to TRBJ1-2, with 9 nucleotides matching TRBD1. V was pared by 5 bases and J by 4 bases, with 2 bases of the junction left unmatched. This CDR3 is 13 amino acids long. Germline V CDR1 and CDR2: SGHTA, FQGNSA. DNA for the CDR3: TGTGCCAGCAGCCAACAGGGGGCCTATGGCTACACCTTC. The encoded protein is CASSQQGAYGYTF.

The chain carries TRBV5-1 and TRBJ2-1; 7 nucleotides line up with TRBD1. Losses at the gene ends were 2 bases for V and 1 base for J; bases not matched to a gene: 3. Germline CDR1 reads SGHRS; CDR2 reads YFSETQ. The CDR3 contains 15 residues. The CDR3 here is CASSLGGESYNEQFF. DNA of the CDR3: TGCGCCAGCAGCTTAGGGGGCGAATCCTACAATGAGCAGTTCTTC.

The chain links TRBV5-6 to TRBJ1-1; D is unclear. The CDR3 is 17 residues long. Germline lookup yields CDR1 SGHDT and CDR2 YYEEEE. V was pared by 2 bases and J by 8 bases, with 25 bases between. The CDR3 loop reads CASSFWAPFEEGGEAFF. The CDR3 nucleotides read TGTGCCAGCAGCTTTTGGGCCCCGTTTGAGGAGGGAGGAGAAGCTTTCTTT. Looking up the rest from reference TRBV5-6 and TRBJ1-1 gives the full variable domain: DAGVTQSPTHLIKTRGQQVTLRCSPKSGHDTVSWYQQALGQGPQFIFQYYEEEERQRGNFPDRFSGHQFPNYSSELNVNALLLGDSALYLCASSFWAPFEEGGEAFFGQGTRLTVV.

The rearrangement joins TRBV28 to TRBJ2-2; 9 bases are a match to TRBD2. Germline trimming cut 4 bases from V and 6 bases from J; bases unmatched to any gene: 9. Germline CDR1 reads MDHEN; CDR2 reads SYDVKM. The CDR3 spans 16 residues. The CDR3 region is CASSSGGLAMSGELFF. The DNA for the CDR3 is TGTGCCAGCAGTTCAGGGGGACTAGCCATGTCCGGGGAGCTGTTTTTT.

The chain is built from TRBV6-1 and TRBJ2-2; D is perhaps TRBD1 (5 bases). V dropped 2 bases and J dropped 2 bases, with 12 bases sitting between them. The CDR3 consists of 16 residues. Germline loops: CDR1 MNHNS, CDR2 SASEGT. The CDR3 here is CASSELSRVNTGELFF. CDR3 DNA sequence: TGTGCCAGCAGTGAATTGAGCAGGGTTAACACCGGGGAGCTGTTTTTT.

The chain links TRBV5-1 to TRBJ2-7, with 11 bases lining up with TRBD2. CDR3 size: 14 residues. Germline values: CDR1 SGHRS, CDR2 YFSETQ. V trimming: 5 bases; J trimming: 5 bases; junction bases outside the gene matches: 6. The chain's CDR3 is CASSSGRALDEQYF. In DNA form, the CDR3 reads TGCGCCAGCAGTAGCGGGAGGGCCCTCGACGAGCAGTACTTC.

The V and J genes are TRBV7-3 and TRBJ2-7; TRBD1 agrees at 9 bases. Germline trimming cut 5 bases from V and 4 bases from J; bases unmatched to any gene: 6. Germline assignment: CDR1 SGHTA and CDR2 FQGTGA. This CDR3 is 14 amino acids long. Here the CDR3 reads CASSPTGGWYEQYF. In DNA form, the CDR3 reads TGTGCCAGCAGCCCTACAGGGGGCTGGTACGAGCAGTACTTC.

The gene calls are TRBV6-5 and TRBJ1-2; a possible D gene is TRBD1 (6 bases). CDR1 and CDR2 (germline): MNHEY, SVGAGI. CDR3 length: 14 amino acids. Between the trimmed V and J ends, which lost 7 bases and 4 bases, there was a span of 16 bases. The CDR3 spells CASTSLDRAYGYTF. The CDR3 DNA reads TGTGCCAGCACTTCGCTGGACAGAGCCTATGGCTACACCTTC.

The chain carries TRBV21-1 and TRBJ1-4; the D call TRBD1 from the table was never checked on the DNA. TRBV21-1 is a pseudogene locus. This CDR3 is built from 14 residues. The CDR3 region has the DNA TGTGCCAGCAGCAACCTGGACAGGGCCGAAAAACTGTTTTTT. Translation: CASSNLDRAEKLFF.

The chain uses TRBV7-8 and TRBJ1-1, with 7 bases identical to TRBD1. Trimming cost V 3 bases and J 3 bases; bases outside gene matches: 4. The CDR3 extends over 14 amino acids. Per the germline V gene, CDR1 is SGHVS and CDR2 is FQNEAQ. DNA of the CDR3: TGTGCCAGCAGCTTTAGGGGGCGGGACACTGAAGCTTTCTTT. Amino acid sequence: CASSFRGRDTEAFF.

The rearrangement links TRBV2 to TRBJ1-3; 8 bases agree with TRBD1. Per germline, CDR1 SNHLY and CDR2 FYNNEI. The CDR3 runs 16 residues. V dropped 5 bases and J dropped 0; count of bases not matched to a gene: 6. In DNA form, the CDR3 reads TGTGCCAGCAGTTTCAGGGGGCTAAACTCTGGAAACACCATATATTTT. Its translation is CASSFRGLNSGNTIYF.

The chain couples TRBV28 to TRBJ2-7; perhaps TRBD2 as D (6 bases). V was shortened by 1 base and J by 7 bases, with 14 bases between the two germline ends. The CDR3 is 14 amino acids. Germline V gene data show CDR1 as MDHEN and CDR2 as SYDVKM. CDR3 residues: CASSLSRLVWEQYF. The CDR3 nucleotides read TGTGCCAGCAGTTTATCCCGACTAGTATGGGAGCAGTACTTC.

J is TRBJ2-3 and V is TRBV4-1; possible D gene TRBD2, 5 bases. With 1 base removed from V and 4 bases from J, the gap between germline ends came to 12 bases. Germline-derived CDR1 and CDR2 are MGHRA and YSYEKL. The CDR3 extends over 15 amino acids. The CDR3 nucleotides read TGCGCCAGCAGCCAAGGCTTCGAGGGAGCAGATACGCAGTATTTT. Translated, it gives CASSQGFEGADTQYF.

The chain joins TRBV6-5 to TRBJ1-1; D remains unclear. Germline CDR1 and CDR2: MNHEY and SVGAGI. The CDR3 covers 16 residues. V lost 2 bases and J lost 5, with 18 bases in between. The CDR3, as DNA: TGTGCCAGCAGTTACACTCCTGGAGTCCTAGAGACTGAAGCTTTCTTT. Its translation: CASSYTPGVLETEAFF.

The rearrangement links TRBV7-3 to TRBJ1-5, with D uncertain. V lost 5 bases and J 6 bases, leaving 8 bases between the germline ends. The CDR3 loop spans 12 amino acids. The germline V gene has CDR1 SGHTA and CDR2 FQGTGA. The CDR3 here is CASSHSGQPQHF. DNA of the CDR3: TGTGCCAGCAGCCATAGTGGTCAGCCCCAGCATTTT.

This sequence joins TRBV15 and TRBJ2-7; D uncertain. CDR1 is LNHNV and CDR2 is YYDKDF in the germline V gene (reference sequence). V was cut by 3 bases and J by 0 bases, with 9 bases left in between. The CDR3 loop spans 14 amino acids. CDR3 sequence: CATSSVGSSYEQYF. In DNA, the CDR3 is TGTGCCACCAGCAGCGTGGGCAGCTCCTACGAGCAGTACTTC.

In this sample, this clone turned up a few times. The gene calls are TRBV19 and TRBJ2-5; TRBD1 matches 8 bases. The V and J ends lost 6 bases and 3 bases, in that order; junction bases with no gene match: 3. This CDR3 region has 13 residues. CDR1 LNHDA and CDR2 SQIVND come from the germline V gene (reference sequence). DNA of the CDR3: TGTGCCAGTAGCTCGGACAGGGAAGAGACCCAGTACTTC. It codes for CASSSDREETQYF.